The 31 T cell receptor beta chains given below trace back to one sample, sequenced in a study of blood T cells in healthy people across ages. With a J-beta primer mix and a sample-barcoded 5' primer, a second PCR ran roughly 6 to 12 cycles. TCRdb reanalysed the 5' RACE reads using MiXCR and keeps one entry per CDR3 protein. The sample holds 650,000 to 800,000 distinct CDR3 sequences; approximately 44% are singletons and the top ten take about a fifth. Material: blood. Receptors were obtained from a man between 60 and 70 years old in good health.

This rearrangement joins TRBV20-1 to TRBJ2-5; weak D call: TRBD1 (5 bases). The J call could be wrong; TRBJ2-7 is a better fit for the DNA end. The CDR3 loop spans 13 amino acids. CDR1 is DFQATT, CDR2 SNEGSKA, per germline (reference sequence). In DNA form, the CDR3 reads TGCAGTGCTAGGGGGCGGACCGGGCACGAGCAGTACTTC. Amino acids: CSARGRTGHEQYF.

The CDR3 nucleotides are TGTGCCAGCAGCCAAGATATCTATGGCTACACCTTC. Its translation is CASSQDIYGYTF. The V call is TRBV3-1, the J call TRBJ1-2; D unresolved. The CDR3 consists of 12 residues. Trimming left V 0 bases short and J 4 bases short, with 3 bases between. Germline values: CDR1 LGHDT, CDR2 YNNKEL (reference sequence).

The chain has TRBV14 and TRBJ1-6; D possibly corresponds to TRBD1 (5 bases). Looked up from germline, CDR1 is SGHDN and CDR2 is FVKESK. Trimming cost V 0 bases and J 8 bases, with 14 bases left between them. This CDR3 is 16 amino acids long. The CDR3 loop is CASSQEYGRVDSPLHF. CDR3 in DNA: TGTGCCAGCAGCCAAGAGTATGGCAGGGTTGATTCACCCCTCCACTTT.

The CDR3 sequence is CASSYFRDSGYNEQFF. The CDR3 coding sequence is TGTGCCAGCAGTTACTTCCGGGACAGTGGATACAATGAGCAGTTCTTC. The J gene is TRBJ2-1, the V gene TRBV6-2 or TRBV6-3; 7 positions match TRBD1. CDR3 length: 16 residues. Germline V gene lookup returns CDR1 MNHEY and CDR2 SVGEGT. The trim removed 1 base at V and 4 bases at J, leaving 7 bases unmatched.

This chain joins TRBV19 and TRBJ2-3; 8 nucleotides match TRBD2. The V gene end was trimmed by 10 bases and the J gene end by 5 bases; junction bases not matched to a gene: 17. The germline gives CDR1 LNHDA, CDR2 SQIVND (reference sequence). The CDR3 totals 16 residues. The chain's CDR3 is CAIAHRGGTEVDTQYF. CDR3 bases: TGTGCCATAGCCCACCGCGGGGGGACCGAGGTAGATACGCAGTATTTT.

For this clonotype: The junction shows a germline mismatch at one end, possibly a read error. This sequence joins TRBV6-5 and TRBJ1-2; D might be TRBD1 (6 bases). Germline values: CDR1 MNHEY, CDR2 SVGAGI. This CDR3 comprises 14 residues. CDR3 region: CAGSYGPDRDGYTF. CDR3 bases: TGTGCCGGCAGTTACGGTCCGGACAGAGATGGCTACACCTTC.

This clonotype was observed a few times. CDR3 DNA: TGCAGTGCTAGAGCAATGAGGGGGAGCACAGATACGCAGTATTTT. Translation: CSARAMRGSTDTQYF. V gene TRBV20-1 combines with J gene TRBJ2-3, with D possibly matching TRBD1 (6 bases). V was pared by 1 base and J by 0 bases, with 11 bases between. The CDR3 covers 15 residues. Per the germline V gene, CDR1 is DFQATT and CDR2 is SNEGSKA (reference sequence).

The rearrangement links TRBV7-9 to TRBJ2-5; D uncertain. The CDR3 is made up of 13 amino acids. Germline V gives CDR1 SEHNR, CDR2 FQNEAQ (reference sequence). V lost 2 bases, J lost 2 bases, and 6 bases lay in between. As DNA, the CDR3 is TGTGCCAGCAGCTTAATAGCACAAGAGACCCAGTACTTC. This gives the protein CASSLIAQETQYF.

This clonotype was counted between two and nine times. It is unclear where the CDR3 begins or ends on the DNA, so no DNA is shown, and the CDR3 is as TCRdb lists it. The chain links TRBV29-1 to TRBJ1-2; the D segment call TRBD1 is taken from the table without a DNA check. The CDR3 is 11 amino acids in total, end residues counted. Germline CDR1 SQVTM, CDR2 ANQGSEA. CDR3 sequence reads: CSVGGGAVDTF.

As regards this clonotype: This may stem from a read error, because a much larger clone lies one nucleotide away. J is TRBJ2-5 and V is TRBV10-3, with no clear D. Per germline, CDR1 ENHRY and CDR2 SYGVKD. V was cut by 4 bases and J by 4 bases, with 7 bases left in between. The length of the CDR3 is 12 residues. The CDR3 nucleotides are TGTGCCATCAGTGTGTCGGGAGAGACCCAGTACTTC. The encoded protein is CAISVSGETQYF.

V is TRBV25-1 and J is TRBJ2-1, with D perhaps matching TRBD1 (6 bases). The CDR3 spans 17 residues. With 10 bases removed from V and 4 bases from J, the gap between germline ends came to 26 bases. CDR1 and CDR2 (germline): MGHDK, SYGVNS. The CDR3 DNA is TGTGCCACTACGCTGGGGCAGGGGAAAAATACATACAATGAGCAGTTCTTC. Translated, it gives CATTLGQGKNTYNEQFF. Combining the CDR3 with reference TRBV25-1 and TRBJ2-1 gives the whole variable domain EADIYQTPRYLVIGTGKKITLECSQTMGHDKMYWYQQDPGMELHLIHYSYGVNSTEKGDLSSESTVSRIRTEHFPLTLESARPSHTSQYLCATTLGQGKNTYNEQFFGPGTRLTVL.

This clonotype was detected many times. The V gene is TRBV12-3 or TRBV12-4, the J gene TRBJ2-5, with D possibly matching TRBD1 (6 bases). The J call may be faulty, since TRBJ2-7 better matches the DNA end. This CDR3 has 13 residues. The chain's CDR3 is CASSFSRGYEQYF. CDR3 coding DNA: TGTGCCAGCAGTTTTTCCAGGGGCTACGAGCAGTACTTC.

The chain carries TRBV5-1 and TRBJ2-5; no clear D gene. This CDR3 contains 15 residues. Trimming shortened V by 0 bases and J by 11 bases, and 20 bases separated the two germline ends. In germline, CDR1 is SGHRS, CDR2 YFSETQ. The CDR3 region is CASSLVSGPSEEQYF. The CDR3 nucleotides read TGCGCCAGCAGCTTGGTGTCCGGGCCCTCCGAGGAGCAGTACTTC.

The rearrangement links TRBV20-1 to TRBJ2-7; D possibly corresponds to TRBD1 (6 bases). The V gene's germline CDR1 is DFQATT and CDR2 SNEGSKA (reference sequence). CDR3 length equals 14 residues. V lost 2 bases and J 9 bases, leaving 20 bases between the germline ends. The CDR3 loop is CSARMRHSGGGQYF. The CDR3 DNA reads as TGCAGTGCTAGAATGAGACATTCTGGGGGCGGGCAGTACTTC.

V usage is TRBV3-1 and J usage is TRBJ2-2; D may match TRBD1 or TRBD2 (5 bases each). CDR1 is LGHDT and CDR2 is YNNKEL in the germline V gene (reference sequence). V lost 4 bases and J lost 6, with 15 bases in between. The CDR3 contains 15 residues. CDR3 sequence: CASSRDGFFAGELFF. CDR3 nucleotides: TGTGCCAGCAGCCGGGACGGGTTTTTTGCCGGGGAGCTGTTTTTT.

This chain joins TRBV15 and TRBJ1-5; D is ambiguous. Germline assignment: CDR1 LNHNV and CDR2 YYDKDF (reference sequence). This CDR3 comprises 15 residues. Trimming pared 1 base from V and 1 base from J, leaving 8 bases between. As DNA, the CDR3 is TGTGCCACCAGCAGAGCGGCGGTCAGCAATCAGCCCCAGCATTTT. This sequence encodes CATSRAAVSNQPQHF.

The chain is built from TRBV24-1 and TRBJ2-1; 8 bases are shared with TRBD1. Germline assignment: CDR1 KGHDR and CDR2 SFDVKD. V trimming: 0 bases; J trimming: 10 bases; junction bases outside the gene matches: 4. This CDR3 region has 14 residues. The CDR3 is CATSDLQGAGEQFF. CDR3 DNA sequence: TGTGCCACCAGTGATTTGCAGGGGGCGGGGGAGCAGTTCTTC.

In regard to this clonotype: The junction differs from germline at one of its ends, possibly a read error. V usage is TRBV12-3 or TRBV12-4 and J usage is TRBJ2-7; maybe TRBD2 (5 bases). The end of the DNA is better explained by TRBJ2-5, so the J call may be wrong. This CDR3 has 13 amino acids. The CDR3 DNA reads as TGTGCCGGCAGTTTGGTAGCGACGGAGACCCAGTACTTC. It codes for CAGSLVATETQYF.

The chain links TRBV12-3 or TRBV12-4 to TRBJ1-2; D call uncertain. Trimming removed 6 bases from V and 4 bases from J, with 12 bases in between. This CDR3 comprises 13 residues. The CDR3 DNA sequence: TGTGCCAGCAGCGGGAGTGAGGCCTATGGCTACACCTTC. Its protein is CASSGSEAYGYTF.

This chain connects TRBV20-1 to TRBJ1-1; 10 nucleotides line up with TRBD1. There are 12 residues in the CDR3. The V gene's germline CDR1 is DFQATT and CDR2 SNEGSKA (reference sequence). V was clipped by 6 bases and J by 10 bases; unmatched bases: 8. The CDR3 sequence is CSATTGGDPAFF. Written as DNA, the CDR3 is TGCAGTGCCACGACAGGGGGCGATCCAGCTTTCTTT.

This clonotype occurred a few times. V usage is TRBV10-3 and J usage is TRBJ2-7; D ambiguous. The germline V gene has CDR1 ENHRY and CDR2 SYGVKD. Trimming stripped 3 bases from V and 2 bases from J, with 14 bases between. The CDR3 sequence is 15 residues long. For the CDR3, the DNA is TGTGCCATCAGTGAATCAGGAAAAAAAACCTACGAGCAGTACTTC. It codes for CAISESGKKTYEQYF.

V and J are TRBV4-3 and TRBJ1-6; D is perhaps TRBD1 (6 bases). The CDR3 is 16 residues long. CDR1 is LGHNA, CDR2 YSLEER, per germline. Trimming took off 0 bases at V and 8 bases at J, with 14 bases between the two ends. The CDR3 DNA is TGCGCCAGCAGCCAAGATTGGAGGGGGGCGGATTCACCCCTCCACTTT. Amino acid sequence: CASSQDWRGADSPLHF.

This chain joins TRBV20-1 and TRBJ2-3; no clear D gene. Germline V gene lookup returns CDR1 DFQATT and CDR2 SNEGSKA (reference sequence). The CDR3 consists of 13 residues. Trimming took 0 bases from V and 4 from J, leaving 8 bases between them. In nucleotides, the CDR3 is TGCAGTGCTAGAGATGTTAGTTCAGATACGCAGTATTTT. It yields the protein CSARDVSSDTQYF.

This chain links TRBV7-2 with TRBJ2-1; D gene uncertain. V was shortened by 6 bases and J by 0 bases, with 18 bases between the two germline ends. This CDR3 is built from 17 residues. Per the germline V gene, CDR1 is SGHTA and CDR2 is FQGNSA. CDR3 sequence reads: CASRGGSEYSSYNEQFF. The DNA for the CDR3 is TGTGCCAGCAGGGGTGGAAGCGAGTATAGCTCCTACAATGAGCAGTTCTTC.

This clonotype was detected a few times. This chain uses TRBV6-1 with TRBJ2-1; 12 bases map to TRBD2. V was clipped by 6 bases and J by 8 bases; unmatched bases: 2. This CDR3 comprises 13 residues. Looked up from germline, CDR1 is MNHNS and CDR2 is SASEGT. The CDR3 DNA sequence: TGTGCCAGCAGACTAGCGGGGGGACATGAGCAGTTCTTC. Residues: CASRLAGGHEQFF.

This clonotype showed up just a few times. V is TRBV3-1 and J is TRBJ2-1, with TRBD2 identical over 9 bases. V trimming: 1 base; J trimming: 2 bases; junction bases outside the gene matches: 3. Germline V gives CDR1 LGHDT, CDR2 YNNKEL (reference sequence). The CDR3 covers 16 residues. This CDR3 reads CASSQGGGGAYNEQFF. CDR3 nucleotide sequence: TGTGCCAGCAGCCAAGGGGGCGGGGGGGCCTACAATGAGCAGTTCTTC.

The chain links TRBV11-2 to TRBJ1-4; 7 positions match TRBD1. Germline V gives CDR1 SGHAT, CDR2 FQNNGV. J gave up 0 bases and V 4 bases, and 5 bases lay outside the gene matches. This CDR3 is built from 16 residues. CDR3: CASSSWDSATNEKLFF. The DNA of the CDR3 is TGTGCCAGCAGCTCATGGGACAGCGCAACTAATGAAAAACTGTTTTTT.

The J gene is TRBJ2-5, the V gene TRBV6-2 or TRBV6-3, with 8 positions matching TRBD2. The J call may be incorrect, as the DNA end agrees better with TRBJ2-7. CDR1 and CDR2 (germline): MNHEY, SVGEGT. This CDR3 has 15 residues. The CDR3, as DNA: TGTGCCAGCAGCCCTTACGGGGGGGCCTTACACGAGCAGTACTTC. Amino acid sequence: CASSPYGGALHEQYF.

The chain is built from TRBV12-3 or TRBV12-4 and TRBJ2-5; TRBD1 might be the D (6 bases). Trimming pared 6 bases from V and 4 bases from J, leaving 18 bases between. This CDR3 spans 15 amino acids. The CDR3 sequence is CASRPGSTRGETQYF. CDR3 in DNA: TGTGCCAGCAGACCGGGGTCCACCAGGGGAGAGACCCAGTACTTC.

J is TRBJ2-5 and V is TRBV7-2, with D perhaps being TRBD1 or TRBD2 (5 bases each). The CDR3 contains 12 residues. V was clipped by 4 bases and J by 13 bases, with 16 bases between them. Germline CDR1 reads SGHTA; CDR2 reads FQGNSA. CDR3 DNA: TGTGCCAGCAGCTCGTCTAAGGCAGGGAGGTACTTC. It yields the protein CASSSSKAGRYF.

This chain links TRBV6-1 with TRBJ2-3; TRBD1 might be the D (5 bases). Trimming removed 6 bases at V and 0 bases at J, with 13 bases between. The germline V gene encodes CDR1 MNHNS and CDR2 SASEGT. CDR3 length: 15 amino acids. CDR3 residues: CASRPLTASTDTQYF. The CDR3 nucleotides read TGTGCCAGCAGGCCCTTGACAGCTAGCACAGATACGCAGTATTTT.